This TCR beta chain was recovered during a study of cytomegalovirus exposure and HLA in healthy donors. Across the study: Approximately 85 million unique TCRs from HLA-typed donors were held in an early data release. Study-wide findings and caveats: Presence/absence analyses took donor sequencing depth as roughly uniform. A few of the chains that were CMV-associated were confirmed in vitro to be specific for CMV antigens. In the analysis, some V segments, TRBV6-2 and TRBV6-3 included, were excluded as indistinguishable.

The study ran its PCR with 60 Vbeta and 13 Jbeta primers. The method was immunoSEQ multiplex PCR; TCRdb's version includes in-frame clones alone and lacks a portion of them. In the table there are 45,000 to 65,000 clones, about three quarters of which are singletons. For this clone: Its antigen is unidentified.

Trimming pared 0 bases from V and 6 bases from J, leaving 7 bases between. The CDR3 runs to 14 residues. Germline V gene lookup returns CDR1 SGHRS and CDR2 YFSETQ. The receptor comes from a man younger than 35 in good health and CMV-seronegative. J is TRBJ1-6 and V is TRBV5-1, with D unclear. Sequencing used PBMCs. The CDR3 loop is CASSLAQFNSPLHF. CDR3 coding DNA: TGCGCCAGCAGCTTGGCCCAGTTTAATTCACCCCTCCACTTT. The full variable domain, completed using reference TRBV5-1 and TRBJ1-6, is KAGVTQTPRYLIKTRGQQVTLSCSPISGHRSVSWYQQTPGQGLQFLFEYFSETQRNKGNFPGRFSGRQFSNSRSEMNVSTLELGDSALYLCASSLAQFNSPLHFGNGTRLTVT.